These 10 T cell receptor beta chains were sequenced from one sample in a study of T-cell reconstitution after alpha-beta-depleted transplantation in children. Preparation of the TCRbeta library used unique molecular identifiers. Using its own MiXCR run on the PCR reads, TCRdb lists one record per CDR3 protein. This table holds about 290,000 distinct CDR3 sequences, roughly a tenth found once. The sample was PBMCs, taken before TCRalphabeta/CD19-depleted stem cell transplant. The receptors come from a boy under two years old with acute myeloid leukemia, due to receive a stem cell transplant.

This clonotype has at least ten counts. The rearrangement uses TRBV7-2 and TRBJ1-2; D gene uncertain. This CDR3 region has 11 residues. In germline, CDR1 is SGHTA, CDR2 FQGNSA. V was trimmed by 0 bases and J by 7 bases, leaving 3 bases between them. For the CDR3, the DNA is TGTGCCAGCAGCTTAGCTGCTGGCTACACCTTC. This gives the protein CASSLAAGYTF.

This clonotype was detected many times. V usage is TRBV9 and J usage is TRBJ2-5; 14 bases align to TRBD2. The V and J ends lost 4 bases and 5 bases, in that order; junction bases with no gene match: 10. Germline-derived CDR1 and CDR2 are SGDLS and YYNGEE. This CDR3 region has 17 residues. In nucleotides, the CDR3 is TGTGCCAGCAGCCCCTCGACTAGCGGGAGGGCCAGGGAGACCCAGTACTTC. Protein sequence: CASSPSTSGRARETQYF.

The chain has TRBV7-2 and TRBJ2-5; TRBD1 agrees at 9 bases. Germline V gives CDR1 SGHTA, CDR2 FQGNSA. There are 17 residues in the CDR3. With V trimmed by 5 bases and J by 5 bases, 15 bases remained unmatched. Here the CDR3 DNA reads TGTGCCAGCAGCCTCCTCCTACAGGGGGCGCAGAGTGAGACCCAGTACTTC. Amino acid sequence: CASSLLLQGAQSETQYF.

At least ten counts were recorded for this clonotype. V and J are TRBV4-3 and TRBJ2-1; unclear D gene. This CDR3 region has 14 residues. Looked up from germline, CDR1 is LGHNA and CDR2 is YSLEER. Trimming stripped 2 bases from V and 2 bases from J, with 7 bases between. This chain's CDR3 is CASSQRSPYNEQFF. CDR3 bases: TGCGCCAGCAGCCAACGGAGCCCCTACAATGAGCAGTTCTTC.

Ten or more counts support this clonotype. The V call is TRBV7-9, the J call TRBJ1-5; maybe TRBD1 (5 bases). The CDR3 length is 13 residues. Trimming pared 5 bases from V and 1 base from J, leaving 6 bases between. Germline V gives CDR1 SEHNR, CDR2 FQNEAQ (reference sequence). The CDR3 region is CASSRDSNQPQHF. The CDR3 bases are TGTGCCAGCAGCCGGGACAGCAATCAGCCCCAGCATTTT.

This chain links TRBV5-4 with TRBJ2-1; D is undetermined. The CDR3 covers 12 residues. Trimming left V 4 bases short and J 2 bases short, with 4 bases between. Germline assignment: CDR1 SGHNT and CDR2 YYREEE (reference sequence). In nucleotides, the CDR3 is TGTGCCAGCAGCGGAGCCTACAATGAGCAGTTCTTC. Translation: CASSGAYNEQFF. Full variable domain (outside the CDR3, taken from reference TRBV5-4 and TRBJ2-1): ETGVTQSPTHLIKTRGQQVTLRCSSQSGHNTVSWYQQALGQGPQFIFQYYREEENGRGNFPPRFSGLQFPNYSSELNVNALELDDSALYLCASSGAYNEQFFGPGTRLTVL.

This clonotype was seen many times. The chain couples TRBV5-1 to TRBJ1-2; 9 bases align to TRBD1. Germline loops: CDR1 SGHRS, CDR2 YFSETQ. The V segment lost 0 bases and the J segment 5 bases; nucleotides outside the gene matches: 5. CDR3 length: 15 amino acids. The chain's CDR3 is CASSLDPGTGYGYTF. As DNA, the CDR3 is TGCGCCAGCAGCTTGGACCCCGGGACAGGGTATGGCTACACCTTC.

The J gene is TRBJ1-1, the V gene TRBV28; no clear D gene. Germline V gene data show CDR1 as MDHEN and CDR2 as SYDVKM. V was pared by 3 bases and J by 1 base, with 9 bases between. The CDR3 is 14 amino acids. CDR3 protein: CASSFLASNTEAFF. The CDR3 nucleotides read TGTGCCAGCAGTTTCTTGGCGTCGAACACTGAAGCTTTCTTT.

This chain joins TRBV7-9 and TRBJ1-2; 8 bases are a match to TRBD1. Germline lookup yields CDR1 SEHNR and CDR2 FQNEAQ (reference sequence). This CDR3 comprises 15 residues. V was clipped by 6 bases and J by 5 bases; unmatched bases: 11. The CDR3 here is CASRLDRGGVYGYTF. As DNA, the CDR3 is TGTGCCAGCAGACTTGACAGGGGTGGGGTGTATGGCTACACCTTC.

The CDR3 region is CAISDSGGPPQEQFF. The CDR3 DNA is TGTGCCATCAGCGATAGCGGGGGGCCACCCCAGGAGCAGTTCTTC. The gene calls are TRBV10-3 and TRBJ2-1; 10 bases agree with TRBD2. The CDR3 loop spans 15 amino acids. CDR1 is ENHRY and CDR2 is SYGVKD in the germline V gene. Unmatched junction bases numbered 12, after V lost 6 bases and J lost 10 bases.